The source of this TCR beta chain is a study of shared clonotypes between healthy human individuals (dated by TCRdb to the early 2020s). With respect to the entire study: A few men and a couple of women, aged 18 to 49 years, made up the cohort. For each donor, CD4 naive and CD4 memory were each run on three plates, CD8 naive on two plates, and CD8 memory on one plate. Per donor, leukapheresis produced somewhere between about 0.85 and 10 billion PBMCs. To estimate repertoire size and how much clonotypes are shared between individuals, the study performed deep sequencing of blood TCR repertoires from roughly five healthy adults. To increase sequencing depth and limit assay-specific biases, different laboratories used diverse techniques to prepare libraries and sequence TCR repertoires. General study outcomes and caveats: Sampling was limited to blood, and TCR repertoires in tissue likely differ from TCR repertoires in blood. Naive subsets generally had larger estimated clonotype richness than memory subsets. When a handful of donors were compared, the shared fraction of clonotypes was around 5% for naive CD4, roughly 3.4% for naive CD8, more than 2% for memory CD4, and 0.4% for memory CD8. Even with the large sequencing depth, rarefaction of the sorted-subset datasets indicated that sequencing was incomplete. Pairwise subsampling indicated that sequencing depth was expected to affect the degree of clonotype sharing among donors. The genetic and exposure-history diversity represented was limited by the small number of donors. Clonotypes shared by all four sorted-subset donors showed higher generation probabilities than non-shared clonotypes.

TCR CDR3 regions were amplified from genomic DNA by multiplex PCR using the deep immunoSEQ assay. Extracted genomic DNA from each cell subset was spread evenly across all wells of several immunoSEQ 96-well plates, with each plate serving as a replicate. For sorted subsets, each replicate PCR was loaded with roughly 200 ng genomic DNA, equivalent to roughly 30,000 T cell genomes. The purified libraries were quantified using a Qubit 3.0 fluorometer, sized with a Bioanalyzer 2100, and then quantified again using the KAPA Library Quantification kit. Every immunoSEQ 96-well plate was sequenced on a separate single-read 150-cycle Illumina NextSeq 550 flow cell. On the authors' methods: The immunoSEQ output contained only junctional sequences without quality scores, so filtering could not match that applied to full-length reads. To assign V/J genes and CDR3, sequences were annotated against IMGT germline references using PyIR, a Python wrapper for IgBLAST v1.9. Any read was removed if the V/J assignment was weak (E-value above 1e-6), the CDR3 was missing, or the read contained stop codons, out-of-frame junctions, or ambiguous translated residues. V3J clonotypes were defined as sequences sharing an identical inferred V gene, J gene, and CDR3 amino acid sequence. To compute the percentage overlap between repertoires, the number of shared unique clonotypes was divided by the size of the smaller repertoire. Richness of each repertoire was evaluated using RTK rarefaction, the Chao1 estimator, and Recon v2.1 estimates of unobserved clonotypes. For all TCRbeta clonotypes obtained by the gDNA method from four donors, generation probabilities were computed with OLGA. Entries here come from immuneACCESS through TCRdb and include only in-frame sequences with V and J called. Some clones fail to appear in such tables; in the studies checked, an unresolved V gene covers under half of the shortfall, and the cause of the remainder is unknown. The DNA gave D and trimming, while V, J and clone size come from that table. In all, the sample holds about 2.3 million clones, and 85% to 95% of those were seen once. 0.35% to 0.45% of the sample belongs to the ten largest clones.

Taken from the germline V gene, the CDR1 and CDR2 loops are SGHDN and FVKESK. The CDR3 contains 14 residues, cysteine and phenylalanine counted. Only the CDR3 DNA stays, 42 bases, in frame from base 1. V drops 4 bases and J drops 0 bases, leaving 9 bases in between. With regard to this clone: Its antigen is unknown. Base qualities are not provided; no much larger clone lies one nucleotide away.

The donors were healthy, HIV-negative adults who had no recently reported acute infections or vaccinations. All donors were Caucasian adults living in Nashville, Tennessee, USA. CD4+ T cells were enriched through magnetic negative selection, after which naive cells were positively selected on CD45RA and the remaining negative fraction served as the memory subset. Blood was collected by leukapheresis, and PBMCs were isolated by Ficoll-Histopaque density gradient centrifugation and then cryopreserved in liquid nitrogen vapor phase. Analytical flow cytometry was used to check the purity and quantity of every magnetically sorted T cell population. From each sorted fraction, genomic DNA was isolated and quantified by UV absorbance on a Nanodrop 2000c.

The rearranged chain carries TRBV14 and TRBJ2-5; the D segment could be TRBD1, given 5 matching bases. Sequences were obtained from naive CD4+ T cells from PBMCs. The sample's cell subset or site label, in plain terms: CD45RA+ positively selected. This clonotype originated in a man between 18 and 29 years old in good health. Some clones in this sample may be carry-over from other donors' samples. This receptor has the CDR3 CASSPTGYQETQYF. The DNA sequence is given as TGTGCCAGCAGCCCTACAGGTTACCAAGAGACCCAGTACTTC. The reference TRBV14 and TRBJ2-5 proteins fill in what lies around the CDR3, so the full variable domain reads EAGVTQFPSHSVIEKGQTVTLRCDPISGHDNLYWYRRVMGKEIKFLLHFVKESKQDESGMPNNRFLAERTGGTYSTLKVQPAELEDSGVYFCASSPTGYQETQYFGPGTRLLVL.